The 27 T cell receptor beta chains below come from one sample, sequenced in a study of CD8 T cells in Susac syndrome. The authors reverse transcribed roughly 0.5 to 1 ug RNA with random hexamers. Each CDR3 protein is one row after TCRdb ran MiXCR on the immunoSEQ multiplex PCR reads. Of about 150,000 distinct CDR3 sequences in the sample, roughly 94% were seen once. The sample comprised CD8+ T cells from PBMCs. These receptors all come from a human donor with multiple sclerosis.

V usage is TRBV3-1 and J usage is TRBJ2-1; 9 bases are a match to TRBD1. This CDR3 has 14 residues. J lost 3 bases, V lost 4 bases, and 1 base had no gene match. CDR1 is LGHDT and CDR2 is YNNKEL in the germline V gene (reference sequence). CDR3 in DNA: TGTGCCAGCAGCCGGACAGGGGACTACAATGAGCAGTTCTTC. Its translation is CASSRTGDYNEQFF.

The count of this clonotype is one. The chain couples TRBV7-8 to TRBJ2-1, with TRBD2 identical over 8 bases. Germline V gene lookup returns CDR1 SGHVS and CDR2 FQNEAQ. J was trimmed by 10 bases and V by 6 bases; bases with no gene match: 11. This CDR3 spans 14 amino acids. The CDR3 nucleotides read TGTGCCAGCAGGCCGGGGGGGGCCCTCCACGAGCAGTTCTTC. Its translation: CASRPGGALHEQFF.

The chain is built from TRBV3-1 and TRBJ1-2; a weak D match, TRBD1 (6 bases). The CDR3 covers 13 residues. Trimming took off 2 bases at V and 5 bases at J, with 9 bases between the two ends. Germline CDR1 and CDR2: LGHDT and YNNKEL (reference sequence). The CDR3 DNA reads TGTGCCAGCAGCCAAAGGACAGTTTATGGCTACACCTTC. Its translation is CASSQRTVYGYTF.

This chain links TRBV13 with TRBJ2-7; D gene uncertain. The germline V gene encodes CDR1 PRHDT and CDR2 FYEKMQ (reference sequence). Between the trimmed V and J ends, which lost 2 bases and 4 bases, there was a span of 9 bases. CDR3 size: 13 residues. This CDR3 is CASSLQRKYEQYF. The CDR3 DNA is TGTGCCAGCAGCTTACAACGAAAGTACGAGCAGTACTTC.

This chain uses TRBV4-2 with TRBJ2-1; TRBD2 might be the D (7 bases). The V and J ends lost 0 bases and 7 bases respectively, with 13 bases between them. Germline V gives CDR1 LGHNA, CDR2 YNFKEQ. CDR3 length equals 15 residues. CDR3 residues: CASSQDLGGRNEQFF. For the CDR3, the DNA is TGTGCCAGCAGCCAAGACCTCGGGGGGCGGAATGAGCAGTTCTTC.

V is TRBV6-5 and J is TRBJ2-7; the match to TRBD2 covers 9 bases. The V gene end was trimmed by 2 bases and the J gene end by 6 bases; junction bases not matched to a gene: 2. CDR1 and CDR2 (germline): MNHEY, SVGAGI. The CDR3 length is 13 residues. In nucleotides, the CDR3 is TGTGCCAGCAGTTACGGCGGGGGGGTCGAGCAGTACTTC. Its protein product is CASSYGGGVEQYF.

The chain employs TRBV9 and TRBJ1-1; tentatively, D is TRBD1 (6 bases). CDR1 is SGDLS, CDR2 YYNGEE, per germline. The CDR3 has 14 residues. The V and J ends lost 2 bases and 4 bases respectively, with 12 bases between them. In nucleotides, the CDR3 is TGTGCCAGCAGCGTGTACAGGGTAAGCACTGAAGCTTTCTTT. It codes for CASSVYRVSTEAFF.

V is TRBV29-1 and J is TRBJ1-2; 8 nucleotides align to TRBD1. The junction had 3 bases not matched to a gene; V was cut back by 6 bases and J by 0 bases. Looked up from germline, CDR1 is SQVTM and CDR2 is ANQGSEA. The CDR3 consists of 13 residues. Here the CDR3 reads CSVGDRSNYGYTF. The CDR3 nucleotides read TGCAGCGTCGGGGACAGGTCTAACTATGGCTACACCTTC. The full variable domain, completed using reference TRBV29-1 and TRBJ1-2, is SAVISQKPSRDICQRGTSLTIQCQVDSQVTMMFWYRQQPGQSLTLIATANQGSEATYESGFVIDKFPISRPNLTFSTLTVSNMSPEDSSIYLCSVGDRSNYGYTFGSGTRLTVV.

The CDR3 sequence is CASSPLDGVVRVSSYEQYF. CDR3 bases: TGCGCCAGCAGCCCCCTGGATGGCGTCGTGAGGGTATCCTCCTACGAGCAGTACTTC. The chain carries TRBV5-1 and TRBJ2-7, with a possible D match to TRBD2 (5 bases). This CDR3 is 19 amino acids long. V dropped 4 bases and J dropped 0 bases, with 26 bases sitting between them. From germline, CDR1 is SGHRS and CDR2 YFSETQ. Full variable domain (outside the CDR3, taken from reference TRBV5-1 and TRBJ2-7): KAGVTQTPRYLIKTRGQQVTLSCSPISGHRSVSWYQQTPGQGLQFLFEYFSETQRNKGNFPGRFSGRQFSNSRSEMNVSTLELGDSALYLCASSPLDGVVRVSSYEQYFGPGTRLTVT.

The chain uses TRBV7-8 and TRBJ1-1, with D uncertain. The CDR3 extends over 15 amino acids. Germline CDR1 reads SGHVS; CDR2 reads FQNEAQ. Trimming took 2 bases from V and 1 from J, leaving 11 bases between them. DNA for the CDR3: TGTGCCAGCAGCTTAAGGGAAAACCCGAACACTGAAGCTTTCTTT. This codes for CASSLRENPNTEAFF.

V is TRBV27 and J is TRBJ1-1; no firm D call. CDR3 length: 14 amino acids. Germline-derived CDR1 and CDR2 are MNHEY and SMNVEV (reference sequence). The V end lost 6 bases, the J end lost 1 base, and 12 bases lay between the germline ends. The CDR3 DNA sequence: TGTGCCAGCAGCCGGTCGCCGGCGAACACTGAAGCTTTCTTT. It codes for CASSRSPANTEAFF.

V and J are TRBV3-1 and TRBJ1-4; TRBD1 aligns across 9 bases. The germline V gene has CDR1 LGHDT and CDR2 YNNKEL (reference sequence). Trimming removed 1 base from V and 8 bases from J; junction bases left unmatched: 8. The CDR3 is 16 amino acids. CDR3 sequence: CASSQGTGTGKEKLFF. For the CDR3, the DNA is TGTGCCAGCAGCCAAGGGACAGGGACAGGGAAGGAAAAACTGTTTTTT.

This chain's CDR3 is CNLEAYGYTF. CDR3 nucleotides: TGCAACCTCGAAGCCTATGGCTACACCTTC. The chain couples TRBV29-1 to TRBJ1-2; D remains ambiguous. The CDR3 totals 10 residues. Per germline, CDR1 SQVTM and CDR2 ANQGSEA.

The chain joins TRBV7-2 to TRBJ1-3; tentative D call: TRBD1 (6 bases). This CDR3 has 17 amino acids. Germline loops: CDR1 SGHTA, CDR2 FQGNSA. Trimming removed 5 bases from V and 8 bases from J, with 25 bases in between. CDR3 residues: CASSPTDSSLSADTIYF. The CDR3 nucleotides read TGTGCCAGCAGCCCGACGGACAGCTCCTTAAGCGCAGACACCATATATTTT.

The chain couples TRBV23-1 to TRBJ1-1, with D unclear. TRBV23-1 is placed among ORFs of uncertain function. The V and J ends lost 0 bases and 1 base respectively, with 9 bases between them. CDR3 size: 15 residues. Here the CDR3 reads CASSQSLGPNTEAFF. Here the CDR3 DNA reads TGCGCCAGCAGTCAATCCCTTGGTCCGAACACTGAAGCTTTCTTT.

This chain joins TRBV5-1 and TRBJ2-7; D not resolved. Germline values: CDR1 SGHRS, CDR2 YFSETQ. CDR3 length: 14 amino acids. V was trimmed by 0 bases and J by 4 bases, leaving 11 bases between them. CDR3 DNA sequence: TGCGCCAGCAGCTTGGCAGAGGCCTTTTACGAGCAGTACTTC. Translating gives CASSLAEAFYEQYF.

J is TRBJ2-7 and V is TRBV29-1; 8 positions match TRBD1. Trimming removed 5 bases from V and 3 bases from J; junction bases left unmatched: 9. The CDR3 covers 14 residues. Germline CDR1 and CDR2: SQVTM and ANQGSEA. CDR3 coding DNA: TGCAGCGTTACCTGGACAGGGATTCTCTACGAGCAGTACTTC. As protein: CSVTWTGILYEQYF.

The rearrangement joins TRBV9 to TRBJ2-3; TRBD2 might be the D (5 bases). V lost 0 bases and J 0 bases, leaving 11 bases between the germline ends. Germline assignment: CDR1 SGDLS and CDR2 YYNGEE. This CDR3 region has 16 residues. This CDR3 is CASSVAFRTSTDTQYF. The DNA of the CDR3 is TGTGCCAGCAGCGTAGCTTTCAGGACTAGCACAGATACGCAGTATTTT.

This clonotype showed up just once. The chain joins TRBV20-1 to TRBJ2-7; D not certain. Germline loops: CDR1 DFQATT, CDR2 SNEGSKA (reference sequence). Trimming took 5 bases from V and 0 from J, leaving 14 bases between them. This CDR3 has 14 amino acids. CDR3 sequence reads: CSAPLFPDSYEQYF. The CDR3 DNA follows: TGCAGTGCTCCCCTTTTTCCTGACTCCTACGAGCAGTACTTC.

The chain couples TRBV30 to TRBJ1-1, with 10 bases aligning to TRBD1. Unmatched junction bases numbered 10, after V lost 3 bases and J lost 12 bases. The CDR3 covers 13 residues. CDR1 is GTSNPN, CDR2 SVGIG, per germline (reference sequence). CDR3 in DNA: TGTGCCTGGAGGGAAGACAGGGGGCGGCCGTCTTTCTTT. This encodes CAWREDRGRPSFF.

CDR3 coding DNA: TGTGCCAGCAGGCAGGCAGGGGGCGGTTCACCCCTCCACTTT. Amino acids: CASRQAGGGSPLHF. This sequence joins TRBV7-9 and TRBJ1-6; the match to TRBD1 covers 8 bases. Germline assignment: CDR1 SEHNR and CDR2 FQNEAQ (reference sequence). The CDR3 consists of 14 residues. Trimming took 6 bases from V and 9 from J; bases not matched to a gene: 7.

V gene TRBV30 combines with J gene TRBJ1-2, with a tentative D call TRBD1 (5 bases). CDR3 length equals 13 residues. Looked up from germline, CDR1 is GTSNPN and CDR2 is SVGIG (reference sequence). The V and J ends lost 4 bases and 2 bases respectively, with 11 bases between them. DNA of the CDR3: TGTGCCTGGATGGGGGGTTTGAACTATGGCTACACCTTC. Translation: CAWMGGLNYGYTF.

This clonotype was seen at least ten times. V usage is TRBV7-3 and J usage is TRBJ2-2, with D unclear. This CDR3 has 12 residues. V lost 4 bases to trimming and J lost 0 bases, with 0 bases between them. CDR1 SGHTA and CDR2 FQGTGA come from the germline V gene. The CDR3 here is CASSSNTGELFF. In DNA form, the CDR3 reads TGTGCCAGCAGCTCGAACACCGGGGAGCTGTTTTTT.

This rearrangement joins TRBV15 to TRBJ2-3; no clear D gene. This CDR3 has 13 residues. The germline CDR1 and CDR2 sequences are LNHNV and YYDKDF (reference sequence). Trimming removed 2 bases from V and 6 bases from J, with 9 bases in between. The CDR3 region has the DNA TGTGCCACCAGCAGATCCGGATTTGATACGCAGTATTTT. It encodes CATSRSGFDTQYF.

CDR3 DNA: TGCAGTGCTAGAAATGACGGAGCGGGGATACTCACAGATACGCAGTATTTT. Amino acid sequence: CSARNDGAGILTDTQYF. This chain connects TRBV20-1 to TRBJ2-3, with 7 bases lining up with TRBD2. The V gene end was trimmed by 2 bases and the J gene end by 2 bases; junction bases not matched to a gene: 13. The germline V gene encodes CDR1 DFQATT and CDR2 SNEGSKA (reference sequence). CDR3 size: 17 residues.

This chain connects TRBV27 to TRBJ1-1, with 9 bases aligning to TRBD1. CDR1 MNHEY and CDR2 SMNVEV come from the germline V gene (reference sequence). Unmatched junction bases numbered 4, after V lost 4 bases and J lost 1 base. The CDR3 loop spans 15 amino acids. The CDR3 loop reads CASSSRTGANTEAFF. For the CDR3, the DNA is TGTGCCAGCAGTTCCCGGACAGGGGCGAACACTGAAGCTTTCTTT.

This clonotype was counted a single time. The V and J genes are TRBV27 and TRBJ2-7; D might be TRBD1 (6 bases). The CDR3 totals 15 residues. Trimming shortened V by 6 bases and J by 2 bases, and 17 bases separated the two germline ends. The germline gives CDR1 MNHEY, CDR2 SMNVEV (reference sequence). The CDR3 is CASREYTGLTYEQYF. The CDR3 nucleotides are TGTGCCAGCAGAGAGTACACAGGGCTTACCTACGAGCAGTACTTC.